The sequence of this TCR beta chain was determined in a study of T-cell memory formation after mild COVID-19. TCRdb re-called the 5' RACE reads with MiXCR, one entry per CDR3 protein. Of around 99,000 distinct CDR3 sequences detected, about an eighth appear once; the ten largest clones hold less than 45%. This clonotype showed up just a few times. Its target is unknown. The germline V gene encodes CDR1 MNHEY and CDR2 SVGEGT. There are 14 residues in the CDR3. Trimming took 2 bases from V and 5 from J; bases not matched to a gene: 5. Study-wide points: Within pre-infection memory, some responding clones were found, suggesting cross-reactive memory joined. Contracting clones from day 15 to 85 showed balanced CD4/CD8; later expanders favored CD4+. The main location of contracting CD4+ clones was CM and EM, and that of contracting CD8+ clones was EMRA.

This receptor was taken from a man between 18 and 35 years old who had mild COVID-19 (a few samples of this study predate the infection). Cell type and time point are not known. Sequencing was performed on PBMCs or a T cell subset sorted from them (not recorded which). The V call is TRBV6-2 or TRBV6-3, the J call TRBJ2-7; 8 nucleotides agree with TRBD2. Here the CDR3 DNA reads TGTGCCAGCAGTTACCCCGGGGGGGCCCACGAGCAGTACGTC. This encodes CASSYPGGAHEQYV.